This T cell receptor (beta chain) was sequenced for a study of blood T cell repertoires in COVID-19. Libraries were prepared by immunoSEQ multiplex PCR; TCRdb keeps only in-frame clonotypes and omits some of them. The sample yields 95,000 to 150,000 clones, about four fifths seen once. CDR3 length: 14 amino acids. Germline trimming cut 4 bases from V and 8 bases from J; bases unmatched to any gene: 8. Per the germline V gene, CDR1 is SGHNT and CDR2 is YYREEE (reference sequence). The source is a man in his 60s with active or convalescent COVID-19. The sequenced sample was peripheral blood. The chain is built from TRBV5-4 and TRBJ2-1, with 8 nucleotides matching TRBD2. The CDR3 bases are TGTGCCAGCAGCCTACGGGAGGGCCGGTATGAGCAGTTCTTC. It is translated as CASSLREGRYEQFF.